Described below is a single T cell receptor (beta chain) sequence and its context. This sample was taken from a study of blood T cell repertoires in COVID-19. Overall study: Among Cohort 3 donors, those recovered had two negative PCRs, clearance, or symptom resolution.

The CDR3 length is 13 residues. Trimming shortened V by 8 bases and J by 4 bases, and 11 bases separated the two germline ends. Germline loops: CDR1 MDHEN, CDR2 SYDVKM. Clones were sequenced by immunoSEQ multiplex PCR, and TCRdb holds only the in-frame ones, with some missing. The sample carries hundreds of thousands of clones, approximately 89% recorded once. Sequences were obtained from PBMCs or T cells enriched from blood (not recorded which). The receptor was derived from a man aged 40-55 years in a cohort exposed to, infected with or recovered from COVID-19 (not recorded which). The V call is TRBV28, the J call TRBJ1-4; D not certain. CDR3 in amino acids: CASEDINNEKLFF. The CDR3 bases are TGTGCCAGCGAAGACATTAATAATGAAAAACTGTTTTTT.